This TCR beta chain appears in the sequencing data of a study of circulating and synovial CD4+ cells in juvenile arthritis. The study, taken as a whole, reports: Diversity here was lower than in bulk blood CD4 cells.

This CDR3 is built from 15 residues. This clone has just a few counts. Its antigen is still unknown. Some clones are missing from TCRdb's copy, which holds only in-frame ones; the method was immunoSEQ multiplex PCR. The sample includes over 30,000 clones, more than 90% of them seen just once. The rearrangement joins TRBV21-1 to TRBJ1-3; the table names TRBD1, a call not compared with the DNA. TRBV21-1 is a recognized pseudogene. Sequenced: CD4+ T cells from blood. The sequence was collected from a human donor with juvenile idiopathic arthritis. CDR3 residues: CASSSPHRVPNTIYF. The CDR3 nucleotides read TGTGCCAGCAGCTCCCCCCACAGGGTACCAAACACCATATATTTT.